The rows below give T cell receptor beta chains drawn from one sample of a study of blood T cell repertoires in COVID-19. Only in-frame clones appear in the TCRdb table, and some are missing; sequencing was by immunoSEQ multiplex PCR. Among about 140,000 clones listed, about 86% were seen once. Sample: peripheral blood. The receptors originated from a woman between 45 and 60 years old with active or convalescent COVID-19. CDR3s include the opening cysteine and the closing phenylalanine or tryptophan. The D gene is left open where the match is weak. Only part of the rows carry a size: once, few, many, or a class if the clone is expanded.

CDR3nt: TGTGCCAGCAGCTGGCGGCTAGCGGGGCCCACAGATACGCAGTATTTT
CDR3aa: CASSWRLAGPTDTQYF
j_gene: TRBJ2-3
abundance: NA
v_gene: TRBV7-2
d_gene: TRBD2

CDR3nt: TGTGCCAGCAGTTTGGTTGGGGGCTCCCAAGAGACCCAGTACTTC
CDR3aa: CASSLVGGSQETQYF
j_gene: TRBJ2-5
abundance: NA
v_gene: TRBV27
d_gene: NA

CDR3nt: TGTGCCAGCACGGCTGGGGCCAACGTCCTGACTTTC
CDR3aa: CASTAGANVLTF
j_gene: TRBJ2-6
abundance: NA
v_gene: TRBV25-1
d_gene: NA

CDR3nt: TGCAGTGCTAGTAGGACAGGAGGGGTTCAAGAGACCCAGTACTTC
CDR3aa: CSASRTGGVQETQYF
j_gene: TRBJ2-5
abundance: NA
v_gene: TRBV20-1
d_gene: NA

CDR3nt: TGTGCCAGCAGCCCGAAGATAACTAACACCGGGGAGCTGTTTTTT
CDR3aa: CASSPKITNTGELFF
j_gene: TRBJ2-2
abundance: NA
v_gene: TRBV14
d_gene: NA

CDR3nt: TGTGCCAGCAGCTTAGAGGCCGGGGAGCTGTTTTTT
CDR3aa: CASSLEAGELFF
j_gene: TRBJ2-2
abundance: NA
v_gene: TRBV7-3
d_gene: NA

CDR3nt: TGTGCCAGCAGCCAAGGGACTAGCGCCTCCGGGGCGCGGGACTTC
CDR3aa: CASSQGTSASGARDF
j_gene: TRBJ2-5
abundance: NA
v_gene: TRBV3-1/TRBV3-2
d_gene: TRBD2

CDR3nt: TGTGCCAGCAGCTTAAAGGGCGGAGGGGCCCAGTACTTC
CDR3aa: CASSLKGGGAQYF
j_gene: TRBJ2-5
abundance: NA
v_gene: TRBV7-2
d_gene: NA

CDR3nt: TGTGCCAGCAGTTTACCATACACTGAAGCTTTCTTT
CDR3aa: CASSLPYTEAFF
j_gene: TRBJ1-1
abundance: NA
v_gene: TRBV12-3/TRBV12-4
d_gene: NA

CDR3nt: TGCAGCGACCGACAGGGTGATGGCTACACCTTC
CDR3aa: CSDRQGDGYTF
j_gene: TRBJ1-2
abundance: NA
v_gene: TRBV29-1
d_gene: TRBD1

CDR3nt: TGTGCCAGCAGCTTAGAATCTCACTACGTGCAGTACTTC
CDR3aa: CASSLESHYVQYF
j_gene: TRBJ2-7
abundance: once
v_gene: TRBV11-2
d_gene: NA

CDR3nt: TGTGCCAGCAGCCTAAGAGGGGGGGCTTTTACCGGGGAGCTGTTTTTT
CDR3aa: CASSLRGGAFTGELFF
j_gene: TRBJ2-2
abundance: NA
v_gene: TRBV7-6
d_gene: NA

CDR3nt: TGTGCCAGCAGAGCTATTACAGGGGGAGGTTACGAGCAGTACTTC
CDR3aa: CASRAITGGGYEQYF
j_gene: TRBJ2-7
abundance: NA
v_gene: TRBV28
d_gene: TRBD1

CDR3nt: TGTGCCAGCAGGTCACAGGGTCAGTCAGATACGCAGTATTTT
CDR3aa: CASRSQGQSDTQYF
j_gene: TRBJ2-3
abundance: NA
v_gene: TRBV28
d_gene: NA

CDR3nt: TGCGCCAGCAGGCGGACAGGGGGCGAGCCTGGGGCCAACGTCCTGACTTTC
CDR3aa: CASRRTGGEPGANVLTF
j_gene: TRBJ2-6
abundance: NA
v_gene: TRBV5-1
d_gene: TRBD1

CDR3nt: TGTGCCAGCAGATTCCCCGGGGGGGCTAGCGGGGAGCTGTTTTTT
CDR3aa: CASRFPGGASGELFF
j_gene: TRBJ2-2
abundance: NA
v_gene: TRBV2
d_gene: TRBD2

CDR3nt: TGTGCCAGCTCGCCGACAGGGAGGTACAGCGGGGAGCTGTTTTTT
CDR3aa: CASSPTGRYSGELFF
j_gene: TRBJ2-2
abundance: NA
v_gene: TRBV18
d_gene: NA

CDR3nt: TGTGCCAGCAGTTACCCGGAAGAGACCCAGTACTTC
CDR3aa: CASSYPEETQYF
j_gene: TRBJ2-5
abundance: NA
v_gene: TRBV6-2/TRBV6-3
d_gene: NA

CDR3nt: TGTGCCAGCAGCAGGACAGGGCGCGAAAAACTGTTTTTT
CDR3aa: CASSRTGREKLFF
j_gene: TRBJ1-4
abundance: NA
v_gene: TRBV7-9
d_gene: TRBD1

CDR3nt: TGTGCCAGCAGCTTCCCCGGGGGGGCCGACGAGCAGTACTTC
CDR3aa: CASSFPGGADEQYF
j_gene: TRBJ2-7
abundance: NA
v_gene: TRBV7-8
d_gene: TRBD2

CDR3nt: TGCGCCAGCAGCTTACCGGGAGGGCCTGGAGATACGCAGTATTTT
CDR3aa: CASSLPGGPGDTQYF
j_gene: TRBJ2-3
abundance: NA
v_gene: TRBV5-1
d_gene: TRBD2

CDR3nt: TGTGCCAGCGACAGGGCTCACGGTGTCGGCTACACCTTC
CDR3aa: CASDRAHGVGYTF
j_gene: TRBJ1-2
abundance: NA
v_gene: TRBV6-6
d_gene: TRBD1

CDR3nt: TGTGCCAGCAGTTCGGGACAGTATGGCTACACCTTC
CDR3aa: CASSSGQYGYTF
j_gene: TRBJ1-2
abundance: NA
v_gene: TRBV6-6
d_gene: TRBD1